The clone carrying this TCR beta chain was counted ten times or more. Its antigen is still unknown. Trimming shortened V by 5 bases and J by 3 bases, and 11 bases separated the two germline ends. This CDR3 spans 13 amino acids. Germline values: CDR1 PRHDT, CDR2 FYEKMQ (reference sequence). Each CDR3 protein gets one entry after TCRdb re-called the RT-PCR reads with MiXCR. The top ten hold 10% to 15% of the sample, which has around 570,000 distinct CDR3 sequences, about 7.6% seen once. These data are taken from a study of response to subunit inactivated influenza vaccine. Study-level results: After each seasonal influenza vaccination, few new T cells are recruited, the authors suggested.

The input for sequencing was PBMCs from blood, taken about 24 months after vaccination. This TCR derives from a man between 50 and 75 years old who received an inactivated influenza vaccine. The chain links TRBV13 to TRBJ2-7, with D unclear. CDR3 in DNA: TGTGCCAGCAGCCGCTCGTTTGGCTACGAGCAGTACTTC. Translation gives CASSRSFGYEQYF.